This T cell receptor (beta chain) was captured by sequencing in a study of blood T cell repertoires in COVID-19. Study at large: Whether acute or convalescent, the COVID-19 samples came from the United States, Italy and Spain. T cells, B-cell-depleted T cells, or PBMCs provided the cDNA or gDNA that served as material.

Regarding this clone: Other DNA variants within this sample encode the same CDR3.

The CDR3 has 14 residues. The ends lost 4 bases at V and 1 base at J; junction bases unmatched: 2. Looked up from germline, CDR1 is LNHDA and CDR2 is SQIVND (reference sequence). Profiling relied on immunoSEQ multiplex PCR, and the TCRdb table lists in-frame clones only, not all of them. The repertoire has some 250,000 clones, approximately 85% of them found once; the top ten carry less than 2.5%. Material for sequencing was PBMCs or T cells enriched from blood (not recorded which). This TCR was recovered from a woman in her forties or fifties who had recovered from COVID-19. The chain has TRBV19 and TRBJ1-1, with 8 bases fitting TRBD1. CDR3 residues: CASSTGQGNTEAFF. CDR3 in DNA: TGTGCCAGTAGTACCGGACAGGGGAACACTGAAGCTTTCTTT.